The present entry profiles one TCR beta chain with its context. Its antigen remains unknown. Naive CD8 cells were CD45RO-negative, positively selected for CCR7, excluding terminally differentiated effector memory CD45RA+ cells. At deep level, the assay was performed. Clones were sequenced by immunoSEQ multiplex PCR, and TCRdb holds only the in-frame ones, with some missing. The table records 600,000 or so clones, roughly 98% of them present only once. This sample is drawn from a study of shared clonotypes between healthy human individuals. Regarding the study as a whole: Measured sharing among donors was expected to vary with sequencing depth. Richness estimates generally favored naive over memory subsets.

V lost 6 bases and J 8 bases, leaving 16 bases between the germline ends. This CDR3 spans 13 amino acids. In germline, CDR1 is SNHLY, CDR2 FYNNEI. This TCR was recovered from a man aged 25 to 40 in good health. The material sequenced was naive CD8+ T cells sorted from blood. The V call is TRBV2, the J call TRBJ1-2; D is undetermined. CDR3 nucleotides: TGTGCCAGCAGCGGGAGGAGGGAAGGGGGCTACACCTTC. It specifies CASSGRREGGYTF.